This is a list of T cell receptor beta chains from one sample in a study of Graves' ophthalmopathy and Graves' hyperthyroidism. TCRdb reprocessed the multiplex PCR reads with MiXCR, giving one entry per CDR3 protein. There are some 1.1 million distinct CDR3 sequences in the sample; 35% to 45% occur only once, and approximately 10% lies in the top ten. The sample consisted of peripheral blood or thyroid tissue (not recorded which). These receptor sequences come from an adult man with Graves' hyperthyroidism. The CDR3 runs from the conserved cysteine through the conserved F or W. A D gene is named only where the DNA matches it firmly. Only part of the rows carry a size: once, few, many, or a class if the clone is expanded.

d_call,v_call,clone_size,j_call,cdr3_nt,cdr3_aa
.,TRBV6-1,.,TRBJ1-2,TGTGCCAGCAGTGAAAGTGGACCCCCGAGACATGGCTACACCTTC,CASSESGPPRHGYTF
TRBD1,TRBV20-1,many,TRBJ1-6,TGCAGTGCTAATCATACAGGGGGCAGGTACTCACCCCTCCACTTT,CSANHTGGRYSPLHF
TRBD1,TRBV10-2,.,TRBJ2-7,TGTGCTACCAAGACAGGGTCCTACGAGCAGTACTTC,CATKTGSYEQYF
TRBD1,TRBV20-1,.,TRBJ2-7,TGCAGTGCTAGCGGGACAGGGTCCAGGGGCGAGCAGTACTTC,CSASGTGSRGEQYF
.,TRBV25-1,.,TRBJ1-1,TGTGCCAGCAGTGATTCTCCTTTAGGGGCTTTCTTT,CASSDSPLGAFF
.,TRBV4-3,few,TRBJ1-1,TGCGCCAGCAGCCTAGGCCGGGGCGCAGGGACTGAAGCTTTCTTT,CASSLGRGAGTEAFF
.,TRBV5-1,.,TRBJ2-7,TGCGCCAGCAGCTCGCAGACCCGGGACACCCGTTACGAGCAGTACTTC,CASSSQTRDTRYEQYF
.,TRBV5-5,few,TRBJ1-6,TGTGCCAGTAACACACCAGGGTTGCGTGATTCACCCCTCCACTTT,CASNTPGLRDSPLHF
.,TRBV20-1,.,TRBJ2-5,TGCAGTGCCCAACAACAGGGCGCTCAAGAGACCCAGTACTTC,CSAQQQGAQETQYF
.,TRBV5-1,once,TRBJ1-2,TGCGCCAGCAGCACCACCGGGGCAGCAAACTATGGCTACACCTTC,CASSTTGAANYGYTF
.,TRBV24-1,.,TRBJ2-5,TGTGCCACCAGTGATTTCTTGGGGGCCCAGGAGACCCAGTACTTC,CATSDFLGAQETQYF
.,TRBV7-2,many,TRBJ2-7,TGTGCCAGCAGCTTAGCGCGGAGGGGTGATCACGAGCAGTACTTC,CASSLARRGDHEQYF
TRBD1,TRBV9,many,TRBJ1-4,TGTGCCAGCAGCGTAGAGGGACAGGGCAATGAAAAACTGTTTTTT,CASSVEGQGNEKLFF
TRBD1,TRBV20-1,many,TRBJ2-2,TGCAGTGCTAGATCGGACAGGGGGGAGCTGTTTTTT,CSARSDRGELFF
TRBD2,TRBV20-1,few,TRBJ2-7,TGCAGTGCTCGAGGGCGGGAGGTCTACGAGCAGTACTTC,CSARGREVYEQYF
.,TRBV20-1,.,TRBJ2-7,TGCAGTGCTAGGGGCCCAGGACAAACCTACGAGCAGTACTTC,CSARGPGQTYEQYF
.,TRBV5-1,many,TRBJ1-4,TGCGCCAGCAGCCGGGGGAAGTCAGAAAAACTGTTTTTT,CASSRGKSEKLFF
TRBD1,TRBV7-2,.,TRBJ2-2,TGTGTCAGCAGCGCGTCCGGGACAGGGATGATTCTACGGGAGCTGTTTTTT,CVSSASGTGMILRELFF